A selection of T cell receptor beta chains follows, all from one sample in a study of cytomegalovirus exposure and HLA in healthy donors. Using immunoSEQ multiplex PCR, the repertoire was profiled, and TCRdb retains in-frame clones only, with some absent. The data hold about 61,000 clones, with approximately 89% observed a single time. The sequenced sample was PBMCs. The receptors shown here come from a man aged 18 to 30 in good health and CMV-seronegative. Each CDR3 is given with its conserved first and last residue. The order of the fields is CDR3 protein, CDR3 DNA, V gene, J gene, clone size, D gene. D genes are given only for firm matches. Clone size, where shown, is once, few, many, or a class for clones that have expanded.

CSVGGHLQGGEQFF,TGCAGCGTTGGAGGACACTTACAAGGGGGTGAGCAGTTCTTC,TRBV29-1,TRBJ2-1,NA,NA
CASIRDSNSPLHF,TGTGCCAGCATCCGGGACAGCAATTCACCCCTCCACTTT,TRBV6-1,TRBJ1-6,NA,TRBD1
CASSVGGDVGQPQHF,TGTGCCAGCAGTGTGGGAGGAGACGTGGGTCAGCCCCAGCATTTT,TRBV2,TRBJ1-5,NA,NA
CASHGGVIGELFF,TGTGCCAGCCACGGAGGGGTAATCGGGGAGCTGTTTTTT,TRBV2,TRBJ2-2,NA,NA
CASSGGGRKLFF,TGTGCCAGCAGTGGGGGGGGGAGAAAACTGTTTTTT,TRBV27,TRBJ1-4,NA,NA
CASSGGGANEKLFF,TGTGCCAGCAGCGGAGGGGGGGCTAATGAAAAACTGTTTTTT,TRBV6-1,TRBJ1-4,once,NA
CASISGWRYTEAFF,TGTGCCAGCATAAGTGGGTGGAGGTACACTGAAGCTTTCTTT,TRBV6-6,TRBJ1-1,few,NA
CASSSPGLVNGEQFF,TGTGCCAGCAGCTCTCCGGGACTAGTGAATGGTGAGCAGTTCTTC,TRBV7-9,TRBJ2-1,NA,TRBD2
CASSRGDSAGTEAFF,TGCGCCAGCAGCCGAGGGGACAGCGCGGGCACTGAAGCTTTCTTT,TRBV4-1,TRBJ1-1,NA,TRBD1
CASSSQATEAFF,TGTGCCAGCAGTTCACAGGCCACTGAAGCTTTCTTT,TRBV28,TRBJ1-1,NA,NA
CASSLPTRQGNNEQFF,TGTGCTAGCAGCTTACCCACACGACAGGGAAATAATGAGCAGTTCTTC,TRBV7-7,TRBJ2-1,NA,TRBD1
CASSRGQGLRF,TGTGCCAGCAGTCGGGGACAGGGGTTGAGATTT,TRBV28,TRBJ1-4,NA,TRBD1
CASSQDLGGPRETQYF,TGCGCCAGCAGCCAAGATTTGGGGGGGCCTCGGGAGACCCAGTACTTC,TRBV4-1,TRBJ2-5,once,NA
CASSLTGENTEAFF,TGTGCCAGCAGCCTTACAGGGGAGAACACTGAAGCTTTCTTT,TRBV13,TRBJ1-1,NA,TRBD1
CASSYSAGGPLETQYF,TGTGCCAGCAGTTACTCGGCGGGGGGGCCTCTAGAGACCCAGTACTTC,TRBV6-5,TRBJ2-5,NA,TRBD2
CASSPGTGGYEQYF,TGTGCCAGTAGTCCGGGGACAGGGGGCTACGAGCAGTACTTC,TRBV19,TRBJ2-7,NA,TRBD1
CASIPRASGNYGYTF,TGTGCCAGCATTCCAAGGGCCAGCGGGAACTATGGCTACACCTTC,TRBV6-5,TRBJ1-2,NA,NA